This note documents a single T cell receptor (beta chain) sequence. The target antigen is unknown. The data originate from a study of vaccination effects on CD4 cells after COVID-19. Once cultured for roughly nine days, the cells underwent separation to obtain CD4+ T cells. Germline CDR1 is LGHDT and CDR2 is YNNKEL (reference sequence). J lost 2 bases, V lost 1 base, and 2 bases had no gene match. The CDR3 extends over 15 amino acids. Repertoires were generated with immunoSEQ multiplex PCR, while TCRdb's copy carries only in-frame clones and drops some. The data contain 30,000 or so clones, 70% of them seen just once; the ten biggest clones take up over 3%.

The V gene is TRBV3-1 (or the pseudogene TRBV3-2), the J gene TRBJ2-3; 8 bases are shared with TRBD2. Sequencing used CD4+ T cells from PBMCs cultured without peptide, obtained before COVID-19 vaccination. The TCR originated in a human donor who received a COVID-19 vaccine. CDR3 coding DNA: TGTGCCAGCAGCCAAGTAGCGGGGCTCACAGATACGCAGTATTTT. Translation gives CASSQVAGLTDTQYF.